The following is a TCR beta chain sequence with its context. The antigen remains undetermined. PCR used 60 Vbeta primers and 13 Jbeta primers. Measured with immunoSEQ multiplex PCR; TCRdb has only the in-frame clones, and not every one. The sample holds approximately 130,000 clones; approximately 78% are singletons and the top ten take about 7.4%. The sample is drawn from a study of cytomegalovirus exposure and HLA in healthy donors. Study-level points and caveats: Through in vitro validation, three CMV-associated chains were shown to be specific for CMV antigens.

Looked up from germline, CDR1 is LGHNA and CDR2 is YNFKEQ. The CDR3 totals 14 residues. After removal of 4 bases from V and 8 bases from J, the junction contained 10 bases not matched to a gene. The sequence came from a woman aged 50 to 65 in good health and CMV-seropositive. The chain recombines TRBV4-2 with TRBJ1-2, with TRBD1 identical over 7 bases. The sequencing sample was made of PBMCs. CDR3 bases: TGTGCCAGCAGCCGTACCGGGACAGCCTCGGGCTACACCTTC. It codes for CASSRTGTASGYTF.